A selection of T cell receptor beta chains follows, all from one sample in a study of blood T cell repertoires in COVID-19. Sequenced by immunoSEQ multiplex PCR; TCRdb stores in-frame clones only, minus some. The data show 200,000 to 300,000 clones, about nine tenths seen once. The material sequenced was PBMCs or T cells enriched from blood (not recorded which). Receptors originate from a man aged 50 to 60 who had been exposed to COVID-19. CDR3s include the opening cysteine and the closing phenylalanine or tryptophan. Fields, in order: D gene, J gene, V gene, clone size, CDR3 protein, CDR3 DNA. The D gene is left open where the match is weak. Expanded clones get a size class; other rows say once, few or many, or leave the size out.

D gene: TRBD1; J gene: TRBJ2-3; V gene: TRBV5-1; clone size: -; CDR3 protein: CASSLTGFSTDTQYF; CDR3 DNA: TGCGCCAGCAGCCTGACAGGGTTTAGCACAGATACGCAGTATTTT
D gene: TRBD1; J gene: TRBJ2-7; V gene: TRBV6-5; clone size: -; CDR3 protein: CASISGWTGTYEQYF; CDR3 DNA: TGTGCCAGCATATCGGGATGGACAGGTACCTACGAGCAGTACTTC
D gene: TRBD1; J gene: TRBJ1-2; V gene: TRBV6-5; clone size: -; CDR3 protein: CARAGGPGYTF; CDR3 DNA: TGTGCCAGGGCAGGGGGCCCTGGCTACACCTTC
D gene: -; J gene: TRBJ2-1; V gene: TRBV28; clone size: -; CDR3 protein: CASSRQDLWNEQFF; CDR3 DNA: TGTGCCAGCAGTCGACAGGACTTGTGGAATGAGCAGTTCTTC
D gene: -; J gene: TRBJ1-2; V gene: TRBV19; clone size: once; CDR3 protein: CASSIAGWLHTDYGYTF; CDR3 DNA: TGTGCCAGTAGTATCGCAGGGTGGTTACACACAGACTATGGCTACACCTTC
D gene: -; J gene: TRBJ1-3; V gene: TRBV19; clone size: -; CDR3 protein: CASSMWGAGNTIYF; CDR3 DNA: TGTGCCAGTAGTATGTGGGGAGCTGGAAACACCATATATTTT
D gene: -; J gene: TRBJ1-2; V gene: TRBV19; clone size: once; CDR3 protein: CASSIGYREAGYTF; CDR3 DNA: TGTGCCAGTAGTATAGGATACCGGGAGGCGGGCTACACCTTC
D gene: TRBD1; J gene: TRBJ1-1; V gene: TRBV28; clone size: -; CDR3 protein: CASRGQSPGNTEAFF; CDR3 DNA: TGTGCCAGCAGGGGACAGTCTCCGGGGAACACTGAAGCTTTCTTT
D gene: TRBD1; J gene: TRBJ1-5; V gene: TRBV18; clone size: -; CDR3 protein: CASSLRTGANQPQHF; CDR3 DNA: TGTGCCAGCTCACTTCGGACAGGGGCGAATCAGCCCCAGCATTTT
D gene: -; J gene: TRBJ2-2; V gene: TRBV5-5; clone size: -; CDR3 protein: CASSLTVSSGELFF; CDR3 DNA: TGTGCCAGCAGCTTGACAGTATCTTCCGGGGAGCTGTTTTTT
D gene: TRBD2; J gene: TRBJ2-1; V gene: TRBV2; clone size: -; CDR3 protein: CASSERLAGKNEQFF; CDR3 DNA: TGTGCCAGCAGTGAACGCCTAGCGGGAAAGAATGAGCAGTTCTTC
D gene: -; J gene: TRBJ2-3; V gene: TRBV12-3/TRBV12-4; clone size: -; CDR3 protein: CASREGGPAQYF; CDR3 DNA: TGTGCCAGCAGGGAGGGGGGGCCAGCGCAGTATTTT
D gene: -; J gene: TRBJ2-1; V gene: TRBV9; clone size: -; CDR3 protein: CASSEPPIWEQFF; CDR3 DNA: TGTGCCAGCAGCGAGCCCCCGATTTGGGAGCAGTTCTTC
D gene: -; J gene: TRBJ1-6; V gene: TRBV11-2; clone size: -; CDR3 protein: CASSLDTAPLGSPLHF; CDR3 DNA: TGTGCCAGCAGCTTAGATACGGCCCCTCTAGGTTCACCCCTCCACTTT
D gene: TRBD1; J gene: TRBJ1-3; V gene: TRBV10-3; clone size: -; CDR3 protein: CAISDRGQHSGNTIYF; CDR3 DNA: TGTGCCATCAGTGACCGGGGACAGCACTCTGGAAACACCATATATTTT
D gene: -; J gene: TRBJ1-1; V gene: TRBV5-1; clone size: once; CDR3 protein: CASSPYRAANTEAFF; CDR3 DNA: TGCGCCAGCAGCCCTTACAGGGCAGCCAACACTGAAGCTTTCTTT
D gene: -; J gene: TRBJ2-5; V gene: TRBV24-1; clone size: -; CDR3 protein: CATSHRRAKGLETQYF; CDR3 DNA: TGTGCCACCAGTCACCGCCGGGCCAAAGGACTTGAGACCCAGTACTTC